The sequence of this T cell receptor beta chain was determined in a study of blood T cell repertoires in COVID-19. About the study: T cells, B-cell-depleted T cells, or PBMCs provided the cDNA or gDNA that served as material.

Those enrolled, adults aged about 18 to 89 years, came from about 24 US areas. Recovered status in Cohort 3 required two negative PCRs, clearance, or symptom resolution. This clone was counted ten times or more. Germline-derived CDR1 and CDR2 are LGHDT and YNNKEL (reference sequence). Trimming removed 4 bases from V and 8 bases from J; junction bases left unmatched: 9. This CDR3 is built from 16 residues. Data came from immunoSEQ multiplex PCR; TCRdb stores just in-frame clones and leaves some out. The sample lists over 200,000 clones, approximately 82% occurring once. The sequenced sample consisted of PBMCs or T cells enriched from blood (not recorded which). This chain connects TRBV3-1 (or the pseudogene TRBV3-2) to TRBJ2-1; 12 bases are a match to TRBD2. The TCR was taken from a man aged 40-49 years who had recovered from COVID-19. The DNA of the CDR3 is TGTGCCAGCAGCCTTTCTAGCGGGGGGGTTTTTTATGAGCAGTTCTTC. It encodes CASSLSSGGVFYEQFF.